This paragraph covers one T cell receptor (beta chain) sequence. The data were taken from a study of blood T cell repertoires in COVID-19. The CDR3 runs to 16 residues. Germline lookup yields CDR1 WNHNN and CDR2 SYGVQD (reference sequence). Trimming shortened V by 2 bases and J by 1 base, and 13 bases separated the two germline ends. Per the original data handling: For nucleated cells, counts were estimated from reference gene primer amplification. Data came from immunoSEQ multiplex PCR; TCRdb stores just in-frame clones and leaves some out. The DNA gave D and trimming, while V, J and clone size come from that table. Of about 84,000 clones detected, about 86% appear once; the ten largest clones hold approximately 1.2%.

This chain connects TRBV10-1 to TRBJ2-3; a weak D match, TRBD1 (6 bases). Source material: peripheral blood. The TCR comes from an elderly man with active or convalescent COVID-19. The CDR3 DNA reads TGCGCCAGCAGTGAGCTGGGGAAGGGGGGCACAGATACGCAGTATTTT. It encodes CASSELGKGGTDTQYF.